This T cell receptor (beta chain) is drawn from a study of CD8 T cells in Susac syndrome. The RNA, about 0.45 to 1 ug, was put through reverse transcription using random hexamers. Via MiXCR, TCRdb re-called the immunoSEQ multiplex PCR reads, giving one row per CDR3 protein. The sample includes some 130,000 distinct CDR3 sequences, 85% to 95% of them seen just once. What was sequenced was CD8+ T cells from PBMCs. The clonotype comes from a human donor with Susac syndrome.

CDR3 DNA sequence: TGTGCCAGTAGTTCGAGACTAGCGCCACTGGTCAATGAGCAGTTCTTC. Residues: CASSSRLAPLVNEQFF. The rearrangement links TRBV19 to TRBJ2-1; TRBD2 matches at 8 bases. The CDR3 covers 16 residues. Germline CDR1 LNHDA, CDR2 SQIVND (reference sequence). The V and J ends lost 5 bases and 6 bases, in that order; junction bases with no gene match: 12.